The present TCR beta chain was sequenced within a study of blood T cell repertoires in COVID-19 (dated by TCRdb to about 2020). Describing the broader study: Collaborator samples came from the United States, Italy and Spain and covered acute and convalescent phases of COVID-19. The prospective study material was composed of cDNA or gDNA derived from T cells, B-cell-depleted T cells, or PBMCs. Subjects who had been exposed to COVID-19, were actively infected with it, or had recovered from it provided the deeply sampled blood TCRbeta repertoires that made up the dataset. The repertoires were released in a freely available public database intended as a resource for research on the immune response to SARS-CoV-2. Samples came from the ongoing ImmuneRACE study (first 160 participants) plus 1,254 subjects from 6 global collaborators. A de-identified subject ID, COVID-19 status, age in years and sex were almost always included in the sample metadata. HLA class I and class II types, where available, came from metadata supplied by the sample provider rather than from assay-based typing. On the study overall, not on this receptor specifically: The quantity of clinical and demographic metadata differed by source and by participant and was supplied without curation.

TCRbeta CDR3 regions were amplified from genomic DNA by means of the immunoSEQ Assay, a bias-controlled multiplex PCR. On the authors' methods: Nucleated cell counts per sample were estimated from amplification of reference gene primers within the assay. To quantify the absolute abundance of each unique TCRbeta CDR3 rearrangement, sequence reads were collapsed and filtered. For each sample, productive Simpson clonality was calculated as the square root of Simpson's diversity index across productive rearrangements. Entries here come from immuneACCESS through TCRdb and include only in-frame sequences with V and J called. Some clones fail to appear in such tables; in the studies checked, an unresolved V gene covers under half of the shortfall, and the cause of the remainder is unknown. That table furnishes V, J and clone size, whereas the DNA furnished D and trimming. The sample table records some 150,000 clones; roughly 82% of these occur just once. Roughly 7.9% of the sample is in the top ten clones.

As for this clone: The antigen this receptor binds is unknown. Per-base qualities were not stored, and no clone one base away is much larger.

From V the trimming removes 4 bases and from J it removes 1 base, while the gene matches leave 8 bases of the junction unaccounted for. The cysteine opens and the phenylalanine closes a CDR3 of 15 amino acids. Kept here is only the CDR3 DNA, which spans 45 bases and is read in frame from base 1. CDR1 SGHRS and CDR2 YFSETQ were looked up in the germline V gene. Collaborating institutions collected whole blood in K2EDTA tubes following their own protocols. Collaborator samples were shipped for TCRbeta analysis as frozen whole blood, isolated PBMCs, or DNA extracted from either sample type. The sequencing sample was made of peripheral blood. The chain is assembled from TRBV5-1 and TRBJ2-7, and 7 bases in between align with TRBD1. The TCR comes from a woman in her fifties or sixties in a cohort sampled during active or convalescent COVID-19. This receptor has the CDR3 CASSMTPGQSYEQYF. Here is the DNA: TGCGCCAGCAGCATGACCCCGGGACAGTCCTACGAGCAGTACTTC.